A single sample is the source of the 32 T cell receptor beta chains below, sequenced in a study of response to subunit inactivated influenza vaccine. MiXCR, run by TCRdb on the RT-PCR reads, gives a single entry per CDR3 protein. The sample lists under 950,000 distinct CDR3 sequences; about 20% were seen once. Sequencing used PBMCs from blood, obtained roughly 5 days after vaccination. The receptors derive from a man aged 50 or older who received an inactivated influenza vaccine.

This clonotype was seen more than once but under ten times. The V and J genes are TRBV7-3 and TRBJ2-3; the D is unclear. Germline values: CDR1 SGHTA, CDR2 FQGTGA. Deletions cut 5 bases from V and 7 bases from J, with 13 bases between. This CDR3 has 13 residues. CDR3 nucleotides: TGTGCCAGCAGCCCCCGCGGAAAGAATACGCAGTATTTT. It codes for CASSPRGKNTQYF. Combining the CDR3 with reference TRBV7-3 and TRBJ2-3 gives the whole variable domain GAGVSQTPSNKVTEKGKYVELRCDPISGHTALYWYRQSLGQGPEFLIYFQGTGAADDSGLPNDRFFAVRPEGSVSTLKIQRTERGDSAVYLCASSPRGKNTQYFGPGTRLTVL.

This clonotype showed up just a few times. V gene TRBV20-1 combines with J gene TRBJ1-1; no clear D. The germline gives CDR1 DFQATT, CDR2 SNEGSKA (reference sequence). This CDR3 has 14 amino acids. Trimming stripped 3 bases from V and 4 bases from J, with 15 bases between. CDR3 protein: CSASLATRVTEAFF. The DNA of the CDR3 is TGCAGTGCTAGCCTCGCTACTCGGGTCACTGAAGCTTTCTTT.

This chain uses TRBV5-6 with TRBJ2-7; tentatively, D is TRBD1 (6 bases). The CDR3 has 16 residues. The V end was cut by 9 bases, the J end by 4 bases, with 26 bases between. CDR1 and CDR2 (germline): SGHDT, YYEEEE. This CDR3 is CAMSPGLRGKVYEQYF. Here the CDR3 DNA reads TGTGCCATGAGCCCCGGGCTCAGGGGAAAAGTATACGAGCAGTACTTC.

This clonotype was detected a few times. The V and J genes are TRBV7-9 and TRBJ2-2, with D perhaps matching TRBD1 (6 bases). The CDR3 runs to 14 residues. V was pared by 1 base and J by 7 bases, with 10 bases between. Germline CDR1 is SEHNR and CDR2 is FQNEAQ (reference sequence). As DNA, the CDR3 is TGTGCCAGCAGCTTAGGGGGGCGCGACGGGGAGCTGTTTTTT. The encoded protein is CASSLGGRDGELFF.

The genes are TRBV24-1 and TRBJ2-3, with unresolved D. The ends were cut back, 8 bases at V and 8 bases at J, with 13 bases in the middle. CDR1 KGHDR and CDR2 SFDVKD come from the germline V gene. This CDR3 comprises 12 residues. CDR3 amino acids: CATIVGLGTQYF. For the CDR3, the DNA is TGTGCCACCATCGTTGGGTTAGGTACGCAGTATTTT.

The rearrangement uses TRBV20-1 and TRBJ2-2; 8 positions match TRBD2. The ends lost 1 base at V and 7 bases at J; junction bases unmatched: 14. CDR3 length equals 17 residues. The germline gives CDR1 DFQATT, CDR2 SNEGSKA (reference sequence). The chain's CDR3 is CSARGVAGSLGDGELFF. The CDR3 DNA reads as TGCAGTGCTAGAGGTGTAGCGGGGAGCCTCGGAGACGGGGAGCTGTTTTTT.

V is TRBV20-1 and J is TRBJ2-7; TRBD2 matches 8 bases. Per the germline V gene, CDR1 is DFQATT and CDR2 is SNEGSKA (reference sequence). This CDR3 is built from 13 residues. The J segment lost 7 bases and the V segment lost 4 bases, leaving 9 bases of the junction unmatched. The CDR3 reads CSATRAGAGEQYF. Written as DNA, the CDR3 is TGCAGTGCTACGCGAGCGGGAGCGGGAGAGCAGTACTTC.

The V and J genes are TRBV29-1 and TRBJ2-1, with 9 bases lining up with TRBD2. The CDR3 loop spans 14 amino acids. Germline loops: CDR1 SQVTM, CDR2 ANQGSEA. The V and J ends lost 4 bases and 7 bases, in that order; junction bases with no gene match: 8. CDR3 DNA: TGCAGCGTTGTGCGGCTAGCGGGGTGGAATGAGCAGTTCTTC. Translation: CSVVRLAGWNEQFF.

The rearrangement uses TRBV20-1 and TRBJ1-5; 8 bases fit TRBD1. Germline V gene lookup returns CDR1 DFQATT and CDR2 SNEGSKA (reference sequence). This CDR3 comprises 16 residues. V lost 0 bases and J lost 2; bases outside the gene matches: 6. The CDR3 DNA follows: TGCAGTGCTAGAGATGGCGGGACAGGAGGCAATCAGCCCCAGCATTTT. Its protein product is CSARDGGTGGNQPQHF.

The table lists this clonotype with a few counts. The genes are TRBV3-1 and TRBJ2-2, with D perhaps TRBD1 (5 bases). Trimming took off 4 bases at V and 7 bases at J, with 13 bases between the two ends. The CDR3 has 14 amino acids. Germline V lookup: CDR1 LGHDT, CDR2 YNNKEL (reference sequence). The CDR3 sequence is CASSPPTAYGELFF. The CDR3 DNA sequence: TGTGCCAGCAGCCCCCCGACAGCCTACGGGGAGCTGTTTTTT.

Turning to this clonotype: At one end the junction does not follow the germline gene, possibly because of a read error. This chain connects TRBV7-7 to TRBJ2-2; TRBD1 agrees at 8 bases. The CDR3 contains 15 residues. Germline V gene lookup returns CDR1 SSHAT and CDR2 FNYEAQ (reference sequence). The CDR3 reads CASSSQQGVTGELFF. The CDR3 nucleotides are TGTGCTAGCAGCTCTCAACAGGGGGTGACCGGGGAGCTGTTTTTT.

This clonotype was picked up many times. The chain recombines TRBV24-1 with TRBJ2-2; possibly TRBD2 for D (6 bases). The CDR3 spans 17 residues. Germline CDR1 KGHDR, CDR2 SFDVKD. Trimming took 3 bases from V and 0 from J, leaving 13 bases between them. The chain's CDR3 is CATSDPPGAANTGELFF. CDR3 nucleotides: TGTGCCACCAGTGATCCTCCGGGAGCCGCGAACACCGGGGAGCTGTTTTTT.

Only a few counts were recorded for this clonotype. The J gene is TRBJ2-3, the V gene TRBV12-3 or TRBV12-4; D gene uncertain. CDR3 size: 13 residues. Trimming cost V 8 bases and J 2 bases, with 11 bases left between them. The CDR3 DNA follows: TGTGCCAGCCAGAGGACGGTCACAGATACGCAGTATTTT. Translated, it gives CASQRTVTDTQYF.

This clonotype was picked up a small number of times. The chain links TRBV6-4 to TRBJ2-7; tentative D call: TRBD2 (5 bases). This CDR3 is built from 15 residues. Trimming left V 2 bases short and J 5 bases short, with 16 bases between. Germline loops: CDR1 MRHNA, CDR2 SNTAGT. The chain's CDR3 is CASSDLRLRTDEQYF. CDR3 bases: TGTGCCAGCAGTGACCTTAGGCTACGGACTGACGAGCAGTACTTC.

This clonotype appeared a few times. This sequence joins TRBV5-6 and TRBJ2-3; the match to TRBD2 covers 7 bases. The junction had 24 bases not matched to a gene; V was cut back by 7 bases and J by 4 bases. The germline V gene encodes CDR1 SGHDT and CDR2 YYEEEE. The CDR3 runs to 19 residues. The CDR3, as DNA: TGTGCCAGCTCCTCCCTAAACGTTGCGAGCGGGATTTTTGCAGATACGCAGTATTTT. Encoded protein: CASSSLNVASGIFADTQYF.

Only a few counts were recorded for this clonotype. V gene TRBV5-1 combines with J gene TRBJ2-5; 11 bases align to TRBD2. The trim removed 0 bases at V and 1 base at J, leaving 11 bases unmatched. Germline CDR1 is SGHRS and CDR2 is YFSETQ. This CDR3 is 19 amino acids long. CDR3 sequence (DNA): TGCGCCAGCAGCTTGGCCTTACTAGCGGGGGAACTACGCCAAGAGACCCAGTACTTC. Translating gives CASSLALLAGELRQETQYF. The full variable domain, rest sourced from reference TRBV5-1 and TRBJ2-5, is KAGVTQTPRYLIKTRGQQVTLSCSPISGHRSVSWYQQTPGQGLQFLFEYFSETQRNKGNFPGRFSGRQFSNSRSEMNVSTLELGDSALYLCASSLALLAGELRQETQYFGPGTRLLVL.

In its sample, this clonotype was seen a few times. CDR3 in amino acids: CSAPDLTTAVSYEQYF. CDR3 nucleotides: TGCAGTGCCCCGGACTTGACGACAGCAGTCTCCTACGAGCAGTACTTC. The rearrangement uses TRBV20-1 and TRBJ2-7; D possibly uses TRBD1 or TRBD2 (5 bases each). CDR1 DFQATT and CDR2 SNEGSKA come from the germline V gene (reference sequence). V was cut by 6 bases and J by 0 bases, with 21 bases left in between. The CDR3 consists of 16 residues.

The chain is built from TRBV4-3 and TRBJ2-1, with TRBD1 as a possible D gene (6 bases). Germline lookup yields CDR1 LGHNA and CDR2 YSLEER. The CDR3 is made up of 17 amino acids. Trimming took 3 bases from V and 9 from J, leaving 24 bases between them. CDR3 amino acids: CASSHPLDRLGEVEQFF. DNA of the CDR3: TGCGCCAGCAGCCACCCTCTCGACAGGTTGGGAGAGGTTGAGCAGTTCTTC.

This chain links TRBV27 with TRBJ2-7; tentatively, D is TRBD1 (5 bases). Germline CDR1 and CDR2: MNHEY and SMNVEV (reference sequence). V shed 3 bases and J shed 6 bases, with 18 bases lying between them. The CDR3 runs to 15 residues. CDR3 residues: CASSFRLGRAGEQYF. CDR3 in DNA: TGTGCCAGCAGTTTCAGGTTGGGCAGGGCTGGCGAGCAGTACTTC.

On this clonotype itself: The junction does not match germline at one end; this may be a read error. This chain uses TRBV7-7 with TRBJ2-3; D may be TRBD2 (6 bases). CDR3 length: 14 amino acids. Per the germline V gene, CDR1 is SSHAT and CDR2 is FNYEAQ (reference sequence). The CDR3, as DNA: TGTGCTAGCAGCTTAGCGGACCTGGGGGATACGCAGTATTTT. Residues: CASSLADLGDTQYF.

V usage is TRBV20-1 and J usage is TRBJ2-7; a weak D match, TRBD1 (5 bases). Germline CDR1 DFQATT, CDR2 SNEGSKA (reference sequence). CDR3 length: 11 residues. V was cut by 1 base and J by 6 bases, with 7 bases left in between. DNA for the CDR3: TGCAGTGCTAGAGCAGGGTTCGAGCAGTACTTC. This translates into CSARAGFEQYF.

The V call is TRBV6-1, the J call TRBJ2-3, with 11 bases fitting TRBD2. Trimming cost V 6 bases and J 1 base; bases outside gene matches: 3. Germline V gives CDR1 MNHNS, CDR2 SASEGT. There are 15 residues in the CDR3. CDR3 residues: CASRSSGRRTDTQYF. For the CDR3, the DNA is TGTGCCAGCAGATCTAGCGGGAGGCGCACAGATACGCAGTATTTT.

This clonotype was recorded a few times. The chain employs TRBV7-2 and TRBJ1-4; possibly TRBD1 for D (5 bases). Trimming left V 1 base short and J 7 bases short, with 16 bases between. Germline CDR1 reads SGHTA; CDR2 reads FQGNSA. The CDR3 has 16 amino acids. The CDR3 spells CASSLDKGVLGEKLFF. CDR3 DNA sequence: TGTGCCAGCAGCTTAGATAAAGGGGTGCTGGGTGAAAAACTGTTTTTT.

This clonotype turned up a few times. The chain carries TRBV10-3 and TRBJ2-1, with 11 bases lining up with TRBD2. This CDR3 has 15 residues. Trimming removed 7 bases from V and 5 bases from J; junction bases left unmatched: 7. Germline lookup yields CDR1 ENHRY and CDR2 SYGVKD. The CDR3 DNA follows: TGTGCCATCAAGGGAATAGCGGGAGGGGACAATGAGCAGTTCTTC. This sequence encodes CAIKGIAGGDNEQFF.

The CDR3 sequence: CSARGADRVYEQYF. CDR3 nucleotides: TGCAGTGCTAGGGGGGCGGACAGGGTTTACGAGCAGTACTTC. The chain uses TRBV20-1 and TRBJ2-7, with 8 nucleotides matching TRBD1. The CDR3 sequence is 14 residues long. Per the germline V gene, CDR1 is DFQATT and CDR2 is SNEGSKA (reference sequence). V was pared by 3 bases and J by 4 bases, with 8 bases of the junction left unmatched.

The CDR3 region has the DNA TGTGCCAGCACACCCCAGTTAGCGGCAGGGATAGATACGCAGTATTTT. Its protein product is CASTPQLAAGIDTQYF. This sequence joins TRBV12-3 or TRBV12-4 and TRBJ2-3, with D possibly matching TRBD2 (6 bases). This CDR3 is 16 amino acids long. V lost 7 bases to trimming and J lost 5 bases, with 22 bases between them.

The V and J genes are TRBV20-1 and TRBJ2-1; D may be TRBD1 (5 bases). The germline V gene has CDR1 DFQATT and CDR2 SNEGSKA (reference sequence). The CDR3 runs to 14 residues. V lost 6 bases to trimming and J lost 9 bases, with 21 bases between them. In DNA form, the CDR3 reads TGCAGTGCCGAAGCTGGGTCTCTAGGGGTTGAGCAGTTCTTC. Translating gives CSAEAGSLGVEQFF.

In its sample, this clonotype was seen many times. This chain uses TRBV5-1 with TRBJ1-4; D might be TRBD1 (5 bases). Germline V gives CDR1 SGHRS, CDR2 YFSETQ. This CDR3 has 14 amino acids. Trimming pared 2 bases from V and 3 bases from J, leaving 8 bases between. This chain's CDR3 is CASSFGTANEKLFF. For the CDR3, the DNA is TGCGCCAGCAGCTTCGGGACTGCTAATGAAAAACTGTTTTTT.

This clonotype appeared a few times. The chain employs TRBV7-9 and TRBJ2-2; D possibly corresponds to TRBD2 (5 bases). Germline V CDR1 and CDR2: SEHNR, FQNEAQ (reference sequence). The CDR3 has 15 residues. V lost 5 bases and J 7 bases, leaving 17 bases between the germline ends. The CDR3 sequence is CASSVDLLHIGELFF. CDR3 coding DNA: TGTGCCAGCAGCGTGGACTTATTACACATCGGGGAGCTGTTTTTT.

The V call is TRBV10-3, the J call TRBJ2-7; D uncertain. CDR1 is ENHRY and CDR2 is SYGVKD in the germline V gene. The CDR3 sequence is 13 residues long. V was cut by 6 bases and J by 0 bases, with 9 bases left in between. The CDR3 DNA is TGTGCCATCAGCTTCCAGGACTCCTACGAGCAGTACTTC. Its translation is CAISFQDSYEQYF.

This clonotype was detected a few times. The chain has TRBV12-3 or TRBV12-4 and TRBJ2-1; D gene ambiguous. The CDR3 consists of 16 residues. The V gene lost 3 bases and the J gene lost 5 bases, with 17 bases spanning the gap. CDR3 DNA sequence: TGTGCCAGCAGTTTCAAGGCTGCCCCCGGTCACAATGAGCAGTTCTTC. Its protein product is CASSFKAAPGHNEQFF.

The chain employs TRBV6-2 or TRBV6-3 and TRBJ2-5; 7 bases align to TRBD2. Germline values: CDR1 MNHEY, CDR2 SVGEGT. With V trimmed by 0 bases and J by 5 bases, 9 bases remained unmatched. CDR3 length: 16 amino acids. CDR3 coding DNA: TGTGCCAGCAGTTACTCGGGTAGCGGGTTTCCGGAGACCCAGTACTTC. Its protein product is CASSYSGSGFPETQYF.